These 28 T cell receptor beta chains were all obtained from the same sample, sequenced in a study of long-term antiretroviral therapy in people with HIV. immunoSEQ v3.0 was run at survey level. Assay used: immunoSEQ multiplex PCR; TCRdb lists only in-frame clones, some missing. The sample consists of 30,000 to 40,000 clones, around 97% of them appearing once. The input for sequencing was unsorted PBMCs, taken 6.9 years after starting antiretroviral therapy. All receptors come from a man aged 25-45 years with HIV.

The chain couples TRBV27 to TRBJ1-1, with 7 bases fitting TRBD1. J lost 5 bases, V lost 4 bases, and 10 bases had no gene match. The CDR3 length is 15 residues. CDR1 and CDR2 (germline): MNHEY, SMNVEV (reference sequence). DNA for the CDR3: TGTGCCAGCAGTTACCCAGGGGGGGAAATGACTGAAGCTTTCTTT. Residues: CASSYPGGEMTEAFF.

There are a few counts of this clone. CDR3 in DNA: TGTGCCAGCAGCCAAGCTCTAGCAGGCAGGGGCACTGAAGCTTTCTTT. This gives the protein CASSQALAGRGTEAFF. The chain links TRBV4-2 to TRBJ1-1, with D possibly being TRBD1 (6 bases). The germline CDR1 and CDR2 sequences are LGHNA and YNFKEQ. Trimming left V 1 base short and J 4 bases short, with 16 bases between. This CDR3 contains 16 residues.

V gene TRBV7-5 combines with J gene TRBJ2-1; TRBD1 is the table's D call, not checked against the DNA. TRBV7-5 is deemed a pseudogene. The CDR3 has 16 amino acids. The CDR3 spells CARSLASLYRVNEQFF. The CDR3, as DNA: TGTGCCAGAAGCTTAGCGTCGTTATACAGGGTTAATGAGCAGTTCTTC.

The genes are TRBV11-2 and TRBJ2-5; 8 positions match TRBD2. The germline V gene encodes CDR1 SGHAT and CDR2 FQNNGV. This CDR3 is built from 15 residues. The ends lost 6 bases at V and 5 bases at J; junction bases unmatched: 11. CDR3 coding DNA: TGTGCCAGCAGACCTGCACGGGGGGGCGGGGAGACCCAGTACTTC. It encodes CASRPARGGGETQYF.

J is TRBJ1-5 and V is TRBV27, with D unresolved. The germline gives CDR1 MNHEY, CDR2 SMNVEV (reference sequence). The V end lost 3 bases, the J end lost 4 bases, and 4 bases lay between the germline ends. This CDR3 is 12 amino acids long. As DNA, the CDR3 is TGTGCCAGCAGTTTCCAAAATCAGCCCCAGCATTTT. It encodes CASSFQNQPQHF.

The V gene is TRBV11-2, the J gene TRBJ2-1; 9 nucleotides align to TRBD1. Trimming at V came to 3 bases and at J to 9 bases, leaving 3 bases not matched to a gene. The CDR3 has 13 residues. From germline, CDR1 is SGHAT and CDR2 FQNNGV. In nucleotides, the CDR3 is TGTGCCAGCAGCTTGACAGGGGGGACTGAGCAGTTCTTC. Its translation is CASSLTGGTEQFF.

This sequence joins TRBV6-5 and TRBJ2-7, with D unresolved. CDR1 is MNHEY, CDR2 SVGAGI, per germline. Trimming pared 0 bases from V and 4 bases from J, leaving 7 bases between. The CDR3 contains 13 residues. The CDR3 region is CASSYSQSYEQYF. DNA of the CDR3: TGTGCCAGCAGTTACTCTCAGTCTTACGAGCAGTACTTC.

CDR3 residues: CASSVVRPQHF. In nucleotides, the CDR3 is TGTGCCAGCAGCGTAGTTAGGCCCCAGCATTTT. The chain uses TRBV9 and TRBJ1-5; no clear D. The CDR3 contains 11 residues. The V gene's germline CDR1 is SGDLS and CDR2 YYNGEE. V lost 0 bases to trimming and J lost 9 bases, with 4 bases between them. The full variable domain, with the rest looked up from reference TRBV9 and TRBJ1-5, is DSGVTQTPKHLITATGQRVTLRCSPRSGDLSVYWYQQSLDQGLQFLIQYYNGEERAKGNILERFSAQQFPDLHSELNLSSLELGDSALYFCASSVVRPQHFGDGTRLSIL.

This rearrangement joins TRBV6-6 to TRBJ1-2; unclear D gene. The germline V gene has CDR1 MNHNY and CDR2 SVGAGI (reference sequence). Trimming left V 6 bases short and J 0 bases short, with 8 bases between. The CDR3 runs 13 residues. The CDR3 DNA sequence: TGTGCCAGCAGCCTGGGAGCTAACTATGGCTACACCTTC. Its protein is CASSLGANYGYTF.

The chain is built from TRBV4-2 and TRBJ2-7, with D hard to call. Germline assignment: CDR1 LGHNA and CDR2 YNFKEQ. Trimming took 0 bases from V and 2 from J, leaving 8 bases between them. This CDR3 is 14 amino acids long. For the CDR3, the DNA is TGTGCCAGCAGCCAAGAGAACAGAGCCTACGAGCAGTACTTC. Its protein is CASSQENRAYEQYF.

The V gene is TRBV19, the J gene TRBJ1-5; 8 nucleotides match TRBD1. This CDR3 comprises 15 residues. Germline loops: CDR1 LNHDA, CDR2 SQIVND (reference sequence). J gave up 1 base and V 5 bases, and 4 bases lay outside the gene matches. CDR3 residues: CASSYRGGSNQPQHF. As DNA, the CDR3 is TGTGCCAGTAGTTACAGGGGGGGGAGCAATCAGCCCCAGCATTTT. Complete variable domain (other parts from reference TRBV19 and TRBJ1-5): DGGITQSPKYLFRKEGQNVTLSCEQNLNHDAMYWYRQDPGQGLRLIYYSQIVNDFQKGDIAEGYSVSREKKESFPLTVTSAQKNPTAFYLCASSYRGGSNQPQHFGDGTRLSIL.

The J gene is TRBJ1-1, the V gene TRBV27; possible D gene TRBD1, 6 bases. This CDR3 spans 14 amino acids. V lost 5 bases and J 5 bases, leaving 15 bases between the germline ends. CDR1 is MNHEY and CDR2 is SMNVEV in the germline V gene (reference sequence). CDR3 sequence reads: CASSTLQGKTEAFF. The CDR3 DNA reads as TGTGCCAGCAGTACCCTACAGGGTAAGACTGAAGCTTTCTTT.

The rearrangement uses TRBV14 and TRBJ2-1, with 11 bases identical to TRBD2. CDR3 length: 21 amino acids. Germline assignment: CDR1 SGHDN and CDR2 FVKESK. With V trimmed by 2 bases and J by 1 base, 16 bases remained unmatched. The CDR3 nucleotides read TGTGCCAGCAGCCAACTCACTAGCGGGAGTAAATCGAGCGGTTCCTACAATGAGCAGTTCTTC. As protein: CASSQLTSGSKSSGSYNEQFF.

V and J are TRBV4-2 and TRBJ1-5; D is unclear. The CDR3 runs 15 residues. Between the trimmed V and J ends, which lost 0 bases and 3 bases, there was a span of 9 bases. Germline CDR1 LGHNA, CDR2 YNFKEQ. CDR3 sequence (DNA): TGTGCCAGCAGCCAAGAGTCAGACTACAATCAGCCCCAGCATTTT. Protein sequence: CASSQESDYNQPQHF.

This chain joins TRBV10-3 and TRBJ2-5, with D perhaps being TRBD1 or TRBD2 (6 bases each). The CDR3 sequence is 14 residues long. Germline V CDR1 and CDR2: ENHRY, SYGVKD. The V and J ends lost 7 bases and 5 bases respectively, with 17 bases between them. As DNA, the CDR3 is TGTGCCATCAAGTCACAGGGAGGCGGGGAGACCCAGTACTTC. Its translation is CAIKSQGGGETQYF.

V gene TRBV21-1 combines with J gene TRBJ2-7; TRBD2, the table's D call, lacks a check against the DNA. TRBV21-1 is termed a pseudogene. The CDR3 runs to 18 residues. The CDR3 sequence is CASSKRASGRMPSYEQYF. The CDR3 DNA reads TGTGCCAGCAGCAAAAGGGCTAGCGGGAGGATGCCCTCCTACGAGCAGTACTTC.

The J gene is TRBJ1-6, the V gene TRBV7-2; 8 bases align to TRBD1. Germline V lookup: CDR1 SGHTA, CDR2 FQGNSA. CDR3 length: 16 residues. Trimming took 5 bases from V and 10 from J; bases not matched to a gene: 13. DNA for the CDR3: TGTGCCAGCAGCCCCGGTCGGGACAGGCGCTCATCACCCCTCCACTTT. Encoded protein: CASSPGRDRRSSPLHF.

The V call is TRBV7-8, the J call TRBJ2-2; TRBD1 or TRBD2 may be the D gene (5 bases each). The V end was cut by 5 bases, the J end by 6 bases, with 16 bases between. Germline V gene data show CDR1 as SGHVS and CDR2 as FQNEAQ. The CDR3 extends over 15 amino acids. The CDR3 sequence: CASSPSRVGAGELFF. As DNA, the CDR3 is TGTGCCAGCAGCCCTAGCCGGGTGGGGGCCGGGGAGCTGTTTTTT.

The chain joins TRBV7-3 to TRBJ2-7; D not resolved. This CDR3 is built from 13 residues. V dropped 6 bases and J dropped 0 bases, with 9 bases sitting between them. Germline V gene data show CDR1 as SGHTA and CDR2 as FQGTGA. The CDR3 nucleotides are TGTGCCAGCAGTTGGGGATCCTCCTACGAGCAGTACTTC. Translated: CASSWGSSYEQYF.

The chain is built from TRBV10-3 and TRBJ1-6; D possibly corresponds to TRBD1 (5 bases). Germline loops: CDR1 ENHRY, CDR2 SYGVKD. This CDR3 has 13 residues. V was shortened by 8 bases and J by 7 bases, with 12 bases between the two germline ends. This CDR3 is CAIRQGTNSPLHF. CDR3 in DNA: TGTGCCATCCGTCAGGGAACAAATTCACCCCTCCACTTT.

V and J are TRBV19 and TRBJ1-2, with D perhaps matching TRBD1 (6 bases). V was pared by 7 bases and J by 7 bases, with 13 bases between. From germline, CDR1 is LNHDA and CDR2 SQIVND (reference sequence). CDR3 length equals 12 residues. Here the CDR3 reads CASTTGFGGYTF. For the CDR3, the DNA is TGTGCCAGTACCACAGGGTTTGGTGGCTACACCTTC.

The count of this clone is one. The chain has TRBV9 and TRBJ2-3, with D tentatively TRBD2 (5 bases). Looked up from germline, CDR1 is SGDLS and CDR2 is YYNGEE. V was clipped by 6 bases and J by 4 bases, with 12 bases between them. The length of the CDR3 is 13 residues. The CDR3 bases are TGTGCCAGCACTCCGGGATCCGCAGATACGCAGTATTTT. Translating gives CASTPGSADTQYF.

The V gene is TRBV19, the J gene TRBJ2-6; D may be TRBD2 (5 bases). V lost 6 bases and J lost 2, with 14 bases in between. Per the germline V gene, CDR1 is LNHDA and CDR2 is SQIVND (reference sequence). CDR3 length: 16 residues. The DNA of the CDR3 is TGTGCCAGTAGCCGTGAGGGCCGGGCTGGGGCCAACGTCCTGACTTTC. Protein product: CASSREGRAGANVLTF.

This clone was seen a single time. The chain has TRBV10-1 and TRBJ2-5; D tentatively fits TRBD1 or TRBD2 (5 bases each). The germline V and J ends were trimmed by 8 bases and 0 bases, with 13 bases remaining between them. Per the germline V gene, CDR1 is WNHNN and CDR2 is SYGVQD (reference sequence). The CDR3 sequence is 14 residues long. This chain's CDR3 is CASWGRTYQETQYF. The CDR3 DNA is TGCGCCAGCTGGGGACGGACGTACCAAGAGACCCAGTACTTC.

The chain carries TRBV30 and TRBJ2-7, with D tentatively TRBD2 (6 bases). CDR1 and CDR2 from the germline V gene are GTSNPN and SVGIG (reference sequence). The length of the CDR3 is 13 residues. Trimming took off 2 bases at V and 1 base at J, with 9 bases between the two ends. The CDR3 sequence is CAWSHAGSYEQYF. CDR3 nucleotide sequence: TGTGCCTGGAGTCATGCGGGGTCCTACGAGCAGTACTTC.

CDR3 DNA: TGTGCCAGCAGTAGGACAGGACCCGAGAATGAGCAGTTCTTC. Translating gives CASSRTGPENEQFF. J is TRBJ2-1 and V is TRBV6-1; 7 nucleotides line up with TRBD1. V lost 5 bases, J lost 7 bases, and 8 bases stayed unmatched. CDR1 is MNHNS, CDR2 SASEGT, per germline. The CDR3 extends over 14 amino acids.

The chain carries TRBV4-1 and TRBJ2-7; 8 bases are shared with TRBD2. The germline V gene encodes CDR1 MGHRA and CDR2 YSYEKL. This CDR3 is 16 amino acids long. J gave up 3 bases and V 1 base, and 8 bases lay outside the gene matches. The CDR3 nucleotides are TGCGCCAGCAGCCAAGCTACCAGCGGGAGAATCTACGAGCAGTACTTC. As protein: CASSQATSGRIYEQYF.

The chain is built from TRBV6-5 and TRBJ1-2; perhaps TRBD1 as D (5 bases). The germline V gene has CDR1 MNHEY and CDR2 SVGAGI. CDR3 length: 15 residues. Deletions cut 0 bases from V and 8 bases from J, with 16 bases between. CDR3 residues: CASSYSGERVEGYTF. The CDR3 DNA reads as TGTGCCAGCAGTTACTCGGGGGAGAGGGTGGAAGGCTACACCTTC.